The entry below describes one T cell receptor (beta chain). Antigen specificity is unknown. This entry belongs to a study of cytomegalovirus exposure and HLA in healthy donors. Trimming pared 5 bases from V and 4 bases from J, leaving 14 bases between. This CDR3 is 14 amino acids long. Germline CDR1 is SGHVS and CDR2 is FQNEAQ. The study's findings and limits: TCR beta V- and J-gene trimming was later associated with a missense DCLRE1C variant.

The study ran its PCR with 60 Vbeta and 13 Jbeta primers. Some clones are missing from TCRdb's copy, which holds only in-frame ones; the method was immunoSEQ multiplex PCR. The sample has 100,000 to 150,000 clones, more than 9% seen once. The TCR sequence derives from a woman between 18 and 29 years old in good health and CMV-seropositive. The sample taken for sequencing was PBMCs. The gene calls are TRBV7-8 and TRBJ1-1; unclear D gene. CDR3 residues: CASSPREEITEAFF. For the CDR3, the DNA is TGTGCCAGCAGCCCAAGGGAGGAGATCACTGAAGCTTTCTTT.